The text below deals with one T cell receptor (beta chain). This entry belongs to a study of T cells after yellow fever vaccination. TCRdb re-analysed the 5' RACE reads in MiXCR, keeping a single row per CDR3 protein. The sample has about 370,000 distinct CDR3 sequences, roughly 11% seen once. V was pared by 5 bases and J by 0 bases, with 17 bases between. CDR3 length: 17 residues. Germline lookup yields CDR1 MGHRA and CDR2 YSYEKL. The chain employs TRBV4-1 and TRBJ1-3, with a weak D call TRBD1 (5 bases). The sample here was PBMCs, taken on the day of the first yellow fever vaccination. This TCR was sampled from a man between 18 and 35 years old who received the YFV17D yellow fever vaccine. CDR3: CASSENRRPSSGNTIYF. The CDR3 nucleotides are TGCGCCAGCAGCGAGAACAGGAGACCAAGCTCTGGAAACACCATATATTTT.